These 11 T cell receptor beta chains were all obtained from the same sample, sequenced in a study of cytomegalovirus exposure and HLA in healthy donors. Primers for the PCR totalled 60 Vbeta and 13 Jbeta. TCRdb keeps only in-frame clones here, not all; method: immunoSEQ multiplex PCR. Here the sample spans about 190,000 clones, about 88% being singletons. The source material was PBMCs. The receptor set was obtained from a woman under 30 in good health and CMV-seronegative.

This chain connects TRBV18 to TRBJ2-7; 7 nucleotides agree with TRBD1. Germline-derived CDR1 and CDR2 are KGHSH and LQKENI. This CDR3 has 15 residues. J lost 2 bases, V lost 3 bases, and 7 bases had no gene match. The CDR3 sequence: CASSPRTGEAYEQYF. Written as DNA, the CDR3 is TGTGCCAGCTCACCGCGGACAGGCGAGGCCTACGAGCAGTACTTC.

The chain combines TRBV18 with TRBJ2-7, with 8 bases lining up with TRBD2. J was trimmed by 2 bases and V by 0 bases; bases with no gene match: 3. The CDR3 has 15 amino acids. The germline V gene encodes CDR1 KGHSH and CDR2 LQKENI. The CDR3 is CASSPPSGAAYEQYF. The CDR3 DNA reads as TGTGCCAGCTCACCACCTAGCGGGGCCGCCTACGAGCAGTACTTC.

The chain carries TRBV4-1 and TRBJ1-2; D ambiguous. The CDR3 extends over 15 amino acids. Germline V lookup: CDR1 MGHRA, CDR2 YSYEKL. V lost 0 bases and J 4 bases, leaving 12 bases between the germline ends. The CDR3 DNA sequence: TGCGCCAGCAGCCAAGACACGCAGGTCATCTATGGCTACACCTTC. Protein product: CASSQDTQVIYGYTF.

The chain employs TRBV28 and TRBJ2-1; 7 nucleotides agree with TRBD2. CDR1 MDHEN and CDR2 SYDVKM come from the germline V gene. CDR3 length: 17 amino acids. Unmatched junction bases numbered 23, after V lost 6 bases and J lost 12 bases. Here the CDR3 reads CASSYPRLRGDGLGQFF. The CDR3 DNA sequence: TGTGCCAGCAGCTACCCCCGCTTGCGCGGAGACGGACTAGGGCAGTTCTTC.

This clone was observed a few times. CDR3 residues: CASSWTQGNIQYF. As DNA, the CDR3 is TGCGCCAGCAGTTGGACACAAGGAAACATTCAGTACTTC. This chain uses TRBV5-1 with TRBJ2-4, with D possibly being TRBD1 (5 bases). Trimming took 5 bases from V and 6 from J, leaving 12 bases between them. This CDR3 is built from 13 residues. Germline values: CDR1 SGHRS, CDR2 YFSETQ.

This clone turned up a few times. The genes are TRBV5-6 and TRBJ1-1, with a weak D call TRBD1 (5 bases). Trimming stripped 4 bases from V and 4 bases from J, with 20 bases between. The CDR3 totals 16 residues. Germline assignment: CDR1 SGHDT and CDR2 YYEEEE. CDR3 nucleotide sequence: TGTGCCAGCAGCCAACCACTCAGGGTCGGTAGCACTGAAGCTTTCTTT. Its translation: CASSQPLRVGSTEAFF.

This clone was observed a handful of times. Distinct nucleotide sequences in the sample also encode this CDR3. The V gene is TRBV10-3, the J gene TRBJ1-1; 9 bases map to TRBD1. The germline CDR1 and CDR2 sequences are ENHRY and SYGVKD. Trimming took 7 bases from V and 5 from J; bases not matched to a gene: 8. The CDR3 consists of 14 residues. The DNA of the CDR3 is TGTGCCATCAAACCGGGACAGGGAGGGACTGAAGCTTTCTTT. It translates to CAIKPGQGGTEAFF.

This clone appeared once. The CDR3, as DNA: TGTGCCAGCAGCTTGAGGGGGCCAGGAAACACCATATATTTT. It yields the protein CASSLRGPGNTIYF. The chain carries TRBV5-6 and TRBJ1-3; 7 bases agree with TRBD1. In germline, CDR1 is SGHDT, CDR2 YYEEEE. The CDR3 totals 14 residues. V was clipped by 1 base and J by 4 bases; unmatched bases: 2.

On this clone: Other DNA sequences within the sample encode an identical CDR3. The chain uses TRBV2 and TRBJ1-4; no firm D call. The CDR3 runs 15 residues. V lost 1 base and J lost 11, with 17 bases in between. Germline CDR1 reads SNHLY; CDR2 reads FYNNEI. The CDR3 protein is CASSEEAGGSVKLFF. CDR3 DNA sequence: TGTGCCAGCAGTGAAGAGGCGGGTGGTTCTGTGAAACTGTTTTTT.

The chain uses TRBV6-6 and TRBJ1-4; D not resolved. This CDR3 comprises 13 residues. The germline V and J ends were trimmed by 4 bases and 4 bases, with 7 bases remaining between them. Germline V gives CDR1 MNHNY, CDR2 SVGAGI (reference sequence). The CDR3 coding sequence is TGTGCCAGCAGTTTTTCGGGTAATGAAAAACTGTTTTTT. Protein sequence: CASSFSGNEKLFF.

The chain joins TRBV9 to TRBJ2-2; 9 nucleotides agree with TRBD2. The V gene's germline CDR1 is SGDLS and CDR2 YYNGEE. The junction had 14 bases not matched to a gene; V was cut back by 4 bases and J by 4 bases. This CDR3 spans 18 amino acids. The CDR3: CASSPLGAGGHLTGELFF. The CDR3 bases are TGTGCCAGCAGCCCCCTCGGGGCGGGAGGGCACCTCACCGGGGAGCTGTTTTTT.